This passage covers 16 T cell receptor beta chains from one sample sequenced in a study of blood T cell repertoires in COVID-19. Only in-frame clones appear in the TCRdb table, and some are missing; sequencing was by immunoSEQ multiplex PCR. The data hold over 80,000 clones, with approximately 86% observed a single time. The sequencing input was peripheral blood. All receptors come from an elderly man with active or convalescent COVID-19.

V is TRBV5-4 and J is TRBJ2-1, with 7 nucleotides matching TRBD2. V shed 7 bases and J 9 bases; nucleotides not matched to a gene: 13. Per the germline V gene, CDR1 is SGHNT and CDR2 is YYREEE (reference sequence). This CDR3 contains 14 residues. DNA for the CDR3: TGTGCCAGCTTCCGGAGCGGGAATAGTCGTGAGCAGTTCTTC. This gives the protein CASFRSGNSREQFF.

The V call is TRBV2, the J call TRBJ1-5; D not certain. The germline CDR1 and CDR2 sequences are SNHLY and FYNNEI. The CDR3 sequence is 15 residues long. Trimming cost V 8 bases and J 0 bases, with 14 bases left between them. The CDR3 DNA reads TGTGCCAGCTCCTTAGGACTGGCTAGCAATCAGCCCCAGCATTTT. Amino acid sequence: CASSLGLASNQPQHF.

CDR3 in amino acids: CASHQGLATNEQFF. CDR3 in DNA: TGTGCCAGTCATCAGGGACTAGCGACCAATGAGCAGTTCTTC. The V and J genes are TRBV18 and TRBJ2-1; TRBD2 matches 10 bases. With 9 bases clipped from V and 6 bases from J, the junction kept 8 bases outside the gene matches. Per the germline V gene, CDR1 is KGHSH and CDR2 is LQKENI. The CDR3 has 14 residues.

The V call is TRBV4-3, the J call TRBJ1-2; 7 bases are a match to TRBD1. CDR3 length: 16 amino acids. Germline CDR1 LGHNA, CDR2 YSLEER. Germline trimming cut 0 bases from V and 7 bases from J; bases unmatched to any gene: 11. CDR3 in amino acids: CASSQEGHRGMGGYTF. DNA of the CDR3: TGCGCCAGCAGCCAAGAAGGGCACAGGGGAATGGGTGGCTACACCTTC.

This chain connects TRBV7-9 to TRBJ2-1; 10 bases agree with TRBD2. Germline CDR1 is SEHNR and CDR2 is FQNEAQ (reference sequence). V lost 5 bases to trimming and J lost 2 bases; unmatched junction nucleotides: 9. The CDR3 length is 17 residues. The CDR3 reads CASSGQGLARTYNEQFF. For the CDR3, the DNA is TGTGCCAGCAGCGGCCAGGGACTAGCGCGTACCTACAATGAGCAGTTCTTC.

The V call is TRBV6-2 or TRBV6-3, the J call TRBJ1-5; no clear D. The germline V and J ends were trimmed by 0 bases and 9 bases, with 12 bases remaining between them. This CDR3 has 14 amino acids. Germline CDR1 and CDR2: MNHEY and SVGEGT. The DNA for the CDR3 is TGTGCCAGCAGTTACTCGAGCACGACACGGCCCCAGCATTTT. Its translation is CASSYSSTTRPQHF.

The V gene is TRBV10-2, the J gene TRBJ2-1; 7 bases are shared with TRBD1. Germline CDR1 WSHSY, CDR2 SAAADI. The CDR3 runs to 17 residues. The V and J ends lost 0 bases and 2 bases, in that order; junction bases with no gene match: 7. The CDR3 loop reads CASSESIRDSAYNEQFF. DNA of the CDR3: TGCGCCAGCAGTGAGTCGATCAGGGACAGCGCCTACAATGAGCAGTTCTTC.

The chain has TRBV6-5 and TRBJ1-2, with D perhaps matching TRBD1 (6 bases). CDR1 and CDR2 (germline): MNHEY, SVGAGI. Trimming left V 6 bases short and J 2 bases short, with 13 bases between. This CDR3 has 14 amino acids. This chain's CDR3 is CASSQGPLNYGYTF. CDR3 DNA sequence: TGTGCCAGCAGCCAGGGGCCATTAAACTATGGCTACACCTTC.

The rearrangement links TRBV3-1 (or the pseudogene TRBV3-2) to TRBJ2-1; 10 nucleotides line up with TRBD1. Unmatched junction bases numbered 8, after V lost 5 bases and J lost 7 bases. The CDR3 has 15 amino acids. CDR1 LGHDT and CDR2 YNNKEL come from the germline V gene (reference sequence). The CDR3: CASSFRDRGLNEQFF. DNA for the CDR3: TGTGCCAGCAGCTTCCGGGACAGGGGTCTGAATGAGCAGTTCTTC.

V and J are TRBV23-1 and TRBJ2-7, with 9 bases that match TRBD1. TRBV23-1 is an ORF; its function is uncertain. The ends lost 3 bases at V and 4 bases at J; junction bases unmatched: 10. The CDR3 sequence is 16 residues long. CDR3 bases: TGCGCCAGCAGTCACTCCGGACAGGGGAAGTTATACGAGCAGTACTTC. It codes for CASSHSGQGKLYEQYF.

The chain combines TRBV14 with TRBJ2-7; 7 bases fit TRBD1. There are 18 residues in the CDR3. Germline loops: CDR1 SGHDN, CDR2 FVKESK. J was trimmed by 0 bases and V by 8 bases; bases with no gene match: 19. The CDR3 coding sequence is TGTGCCAGCCCTCCAGGACAGGAAATAAAGAAGAGCTCCTACGAGCAGTACTTC. The encoded protein is CASPPGQEIKKSSYEQYF.

The chain carries TRBV29-1 and TRBJ1-3; 7 bases line up with TRBD1. Losses at the gene ends were 7 bases for V and 4 bases for J; bases not matched to a gene: 4. The CDR3 totals 12 residues. From germline, CDR1 is SQVTM and CDR2 ANQGSEA. As DNA, the CDR3 is TGCAGCGGACAGGGAACAGGAAACACCATATATTTT. Translated, it gives CSGQGTGNTIYF.

The genes are TRBV9 and TRBJ2-3, with 9 bases lining up with TRBD2. The CDR3 extends over 16 amino acids. Germline CDR1 SGDLS, CDR2 YYNGEE. The V gene end was trimmed by 2 bases and the J gene end by 4 bases; junction bases not matched to a gene: 8. The CDR3: CASSVARREGPDTQYF. The DNA of the CDR3 is TGTGCCAGCAGCGTTGCTAGGCGGGAGGGCCCAGATACGCAGTATTTT.

This chain connects TRBV15 to TRBJ2-3, with a tentative D call TRBD1 (6 bases). The CDR3 contains 14 residues. Germline values: CDR1 LNHNV, CDR2 YYDKDF (reference sequence). Between the trimmed V and J ends, which lost 0 bases and 7 bases, there was a span of 11 bases. The CDR3 loop reads CATSRDNRAYTQYF. The DNA for the CDR3 is TGTGCCACCAGCAGAGATAACAGGGCCTATACGCAGTATTTT.

The rearrangement links TRBV28 to TRBJ1-5; 9 bases are a match to TRBD1. With V trimmed by 6 bases and J by 6 bases, 9 bases remained unmatched. Germline lookup yields CDR1 MDHEN and CDR2 SYDVKM. The CDR3 has 15 amino acids. Written as DNA, the CDR3 is TGTGCCAGCAGAAGGGTGACAGGGGGTAGTCAGCCCCAGCATTTT. Encoded protein: CASRRVTGGSQPQHF.

V and J are TRBV3-1 (or the pseudogene TRBV3-2) and TRBJ2-5, with TRBD1 matching 7 bases. V lost 1 base and J lost 7; bases outside the gene matches: 6. CDR3 length: 14 residues. Germline values: CDR1 LGHDT, CDR2 YNNKEL (reference sequence). CDR3 amino acids: CASSQAPGGRTQYF. As DNA, the CDR3 is TGTGCCAGCAGCCAAGCCCCAGGGGGAAGGACCCAGTACTTC.